Listed below are T cell receptor beta chains from one sample, sequenced in a study of cytomegalovirus exposure and HLA in healthy donors. Assay used: immunoSEQ multiplex PCR; TCRdb lists only in-frame clones, some missing. The sample comprises about 150,000 clones, around 82% of which are singletons, and more than 6.5% rests with the top ten. Sequencing input: PBMCs. The receptors were gathered from a woman aged 45-59 years in good health and CMV-seropositive. Both conserved end residues are part of each CDR3. A D gene is named only where the DNA matches it firmly. The size entry is marked missing in some rows and otherwise reads once, few, many or a size class.

j_gene	v_gene	d_gene	abundance	CDR3aa	CDR3nt
TRBJ2-1	TRBV2	NA	NA	CASSPFSGGNNEQFF	TGTGCCAGCAGCCCTTTTTCCGGGGGAAACAATGAGCAGTTCTTC
TRBJ2-7	TRBV11-2	NA	NA	CASSLSSSYEQYF	TGTGCCAGCAGCCTAAGTAGCTCCTACGAGCAGTACTTC
TRBJ2-1	TRBV25-1	TRBD2	NA	CASRNRGAGYNEQFF	TGTGCCAGCAGGAACCGGGGAGCGGGGTACAATGAGCAGTTCTTC
TRBJ1-2	TRBV6-4	TRBD1	few	CASSAGGYGYTF	TGTGCCAGCAGTGCAGGGGGTTATGGCTACACCTTC
TRBJ2-3	TRBV7-9	TRBD2	NA	CASSLATSGGDTQYF	TGTGCCAGCAGCTTAGCGACTAGCGGGGGGGATACGCAGTATTTT
TRBJ1-2	TRBV7-2	NA	NA	CASSSGGGGYGYTF	TGTGCCAGCAGCTCCGGGGGTGGGGGCTATGGCTACACCTTC
TRBJ2-3	TRBV10-3	TRBD2	NA	CAIGLAEDTQYF	TGTGCCATCGGACTAGCAGAAGATACGCAGTATTTT
TRBJ2-3	TRBV5-1	TRBD2	NA	CASSSSGTNYTQYF	TGCGCCAGCAGCTCATCCGGGACTAACTATACGCAGTATTTT
TRBJ2-2	TRBV4-3	TRBD2	NA	CASSQHQTSGSGELFF	TGCGCCAGCAGCCAGCACCAGACTAGCGGGTCCGGGGAGCTGTTTTTT
TRBJ2-3	TRBV19	TRBD1	NA	CASSLDRVKDTQYF	TGTGCCAGTAGCTTGGACAGGGTGAAAGATACGCAGTATTTT
TRBJ2-7	TRBV27	NA	few	CASSPQVLSYEQYF	TGTGCCAGCAGCCCACAGGTCTTATCCTACGAGCAGTACTTC
TRBJ1-6	TRBV2	NA	NA	CASSVDSSYNSPLHF	TGTGCCAGCAGTGTAGACAGCTCCTATAATTCACCCCTCCACTTT
TRBJ1-1	TRBV9	NA	few	CASSVEPSTEAFF	TGTGCCAGCAGCGTAGAACCGAGCACTGAAGCTTTCTTT
TRBJ1-6	TRBV7-9	NA	NA	CSSSSWSSYNSPLHF	TGTTCCAGCAGCTCTTGGAGCTCCTATAATTCACCCCTCCACTTT
TRBJ2-3	TRBV6-5	TRBD1	NA	CASSATGGYTDTQYF	TGTGCCAGCAGTGCTACAGGGGGTTACACAGATACGCAGTATTTT
TRBJ1-5	TRBV6-4	NA	NA	CASSDQNQPQHF	TGTGCCAGCAGTGACCAGAATCAGCCCCAGCATTTT
TRBJ1-1	TRBV7-8	TRBD1	NA	CASSLLAGQGSDNTEAFF	TGTGCCAGCAGCTTATTAGCGGGACAGGGATCTGATAACACTGAAGCTTTCTTT